What follows describes a single T cell receptor (beta chain). TCRdb's copy holds only in-frame clones and misses some; the assay was immunoSEQ multiplex PCR. The table shows approximately 230,000 clones, with approximately 82% occurring only once. The data derive from a study of blood T cell repertoires in COVID-19. About the research overall: In each case, the material was cDNA or gDNA derived from T cells, B-cell-depleted T cells, or PBMCs.

This CDR3 spans 14 amino acids. The germline CDR1 and CDR2 sequences are MGHDK and SYGVNS. The V segment lost 4 bases and the J segment 6 bases; nucleotides outside the gene matches: 7. What was sequenced was peripheral blood. The chain uses TRBV25-1 and TRBJ1-1; 8 positions match TRBD1. The receptor was derived from an older man with acute or convalescent COVID-19. The CDR3 is CASSVQGVRAEAFF. The CDR3 nucleotides read TGTGCCAGCAGTGTACAGGGGGTAAGAGCTGAAGCTTTCTTT.